One and the same sample provided the 10 T cell receptor beta chains below, sequenced in a study of CD8 T cells in ankylosing spondylitis. TCRdb fed the 5' RACE reads into MiXCR, producing one record per CDR3 protein. The sample has 200,000 or so distinct CDR3 sequences, roughly 18% seen once. Sequenced: blood, either unsorted or a sorted T cell fraction (not recorded which). The receptors stem from a male donor aged 5 to 29 with ankylosing spondylitis or in good health (not recorded which).

The CDR3 here is CASSEGAGAFGEQYV. The DNA of the CDR3 is TGTGCCAGCAGTGAAGGCGCCGGAGCCTTCGGCGAGCAGTACGTC. The chain employs TRBV6-1 and TRBJ2-7, with D hard to call. Germline CDR1 is MNHNS and CDR2 is SASEGT. The CDR3 spans 15 residues. V dropped 1 base and J dropped 6 bases, with 16 bases sitting between them.

The V and J genes are TRBV20-1 and TRBJ2-5; D is unresolved. The CDR3 runs to 15 residues. V gave up 4 bases and J gave up 5 bases, with 20 bases separating them. Germline assignment: CDR1 DFQATT and CDR2 SNEGSKA (reference sequence). The CDR3 nucleotides read TGCAGTGCTAAGGGAATGCCAGGCGTAGGGGAGACCCAGTACTTC. This gives the protein CSAKGMPGVGETQYF.

There are many counts of this clonotype. The chain carries TRBV15 and TRBJ2-7, with D unclear. V was cut by 0 bases and J by 5 bases, with 17 bases left in between. The CDR3 totals 16 residues. Looked up from germline, CDR1 is LNHNV and CDR2 is YYDKDF (reference sequence). The CDR3: CATSRDHGQRRDEQYF. CDR3 sequence (DNA): TGTGCCACCAGCAGAGATCATGGCCAGAGACGGGACGAGCAGTACTTC.

This clonotype has ten or more counts. The V call is TRBV29-1, the J call TRBJ2-2, with D perhaps matching TRBD1 (5 bases). The CDR3 covers 14 residues. V dropped 7 bases and J dropped 4 bases, with 16 bases sitting between them. CDR1 and CDR2 from the germline V gene are SQVTM and ANQGSEA. The CDR3 DNA follows: TGCAGCGGGAATACAGGCCCGGGCACCGGGGAGCTGTTTTTT. This translates into CSGNTGPGTGELFF.

This clonotype has ten or more counts. The chain is built from TRBV15 and TRBJ2-1, with D tentatively TRBD2 (5 bases). The germline V gene has CDR1 LNHNV and CDR2 YYDKDF (reference sequence). With 4 bases removed from V and 8 bases from J, the gap between germline ends came to 15 bases. The CDR3 length is 14 residues. CDR3 nucleotide sequence: TGTGCCACCAGCATCGAACTAGTTTCCTATGAGCAGTTCTTC. This codes for CATSIELVSYEQFF.

This clonotype was seen ten or more times. J is TRBJ2-2 and V is TRBV29-1; 7 bases are shared with TRBD2. Germline CDR1 reads SQVTM; CDR2 reads ANQGSEA. The CDR3 spans 14 residues. With 3 bases clipped from V and 4 bases from J, the junction kept 5 bases outside the gene matches. The CDR3 DNA is TGCAGCGTTGATCCTAGCGGAACCACCGGGGAGCTGTTTTTT. Protein sequence: CSVDPSGTTGELFF.

J is TRBJ2-1 and V is TRBV10-2; TRBD2 might be the D (7 bases). CDR3 length: 16 amino acids. Germline values: CDR1 WSHSY, CDR2 SAAADI. The V gene lost 6 bases and the J gene lost 5 bases, with 20 bases spanning the gap. The CDR3 spells CASRMGAGVGNNEQFF. In nucleotides, the CDR3 is TGCGCCAGCAGGATGGGGGCGGGAGTGGGAAACAATGAGCAGTTCTTC.

This clonotype was found many times. This sequence joins TRBV12-3 or TRBV12-4 and TRBJ1-1; 7 nucleotides agree with TRBD1. V was pared by 5 bases and J by 4 bases, with 7 bases of the junction left unmatched. This CDR3 contains 14 residues. This chain's CDR3 is CASSKGGWGTEAFF. CDR3 nucleotide sequence: TGTGCCAGCAGTAAAGGGGGCTGGGGCACTGAAGCTTTCTTT.

The V and J genes are TRBV7-9 and TRBJ2-7, with TRBD1 matching 7 bases. Trimming cost V 5 bases and J 4 bases; bases outside gene matches: 8. CDR3 length: 14 residues. Germline values: CDR1 SEHNR, CDR2 FQNEAQ (reference sequence). In DNA, the CDR3 is TGTGCCAGCAGCGACACTAGACAGGGTTACGAGCAGTACTTC. This codes for CASSDTRQGYEQYF. Using reference TRBV7-9 and TRBJ2-7 for the parts outside the CDR3, the full variable domain is DTGVSQNPRHKITKRGQNVTFRCDPISEHNRLYWYRQTLGQGPEFLTYFQNEAQLEKSRLLSDRFSAERPKGSFSTLEIQRTEQGDSAMYLCASSDTRQGYEQYFGPGTRLTVT.

This clonotype was observed many times. V is TRBV25-1 and J is TRBJ2-7; weak D call: TRBD2 (5 bases). The length of the CDR3 is 16 residues. Trimming shortened V by 3 bases and J by 4 bases, and 19 bases separated the two germline ends. Per the germline V gene, CDR1 is MGHDK and CDR2 is SYGVNS. CDR3 nucleotide sequence: TGTGCCAGCAGTGATCTCCCTATAAGTGGCGGGTACGAGCAGTACTTC. Its translation: CASSDLPISGGYEQYF.